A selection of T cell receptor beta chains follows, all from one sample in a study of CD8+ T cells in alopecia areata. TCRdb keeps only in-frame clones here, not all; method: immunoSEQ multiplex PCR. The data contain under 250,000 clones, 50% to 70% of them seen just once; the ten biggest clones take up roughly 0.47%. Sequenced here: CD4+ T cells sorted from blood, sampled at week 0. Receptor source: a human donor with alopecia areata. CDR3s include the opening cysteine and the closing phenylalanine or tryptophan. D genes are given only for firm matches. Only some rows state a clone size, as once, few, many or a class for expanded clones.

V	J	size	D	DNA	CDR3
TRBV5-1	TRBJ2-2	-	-	TGCGCCACACATACCGGGGACTTGAACACCGGGGAGCTGTTTTTT	CATHTGDLNTGELFF
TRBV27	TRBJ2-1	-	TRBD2	TGTGCCAGCAGTTTCGGCTTTGCGGGGGGAAGGAATGAGCAGTTCTTC	CASSFGFAGGRNEQFF
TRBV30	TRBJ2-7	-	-	TGTGCCTGGAGTGTATCGGGGGGCGTCCCTTACGAGCAGTACTTC	CAWSVSGGVPYEQYF
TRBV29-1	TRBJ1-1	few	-	TGCAGCGTCGCCACCCTCGACGGTAACACTGAAGCTTTCTTT	CSVATLDGNTEAFF
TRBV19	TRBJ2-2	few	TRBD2	TGTGCCAGTACGAGCGGGAGCACCGGGGAGCTGTTTTTT	CASTSGSTGELFF
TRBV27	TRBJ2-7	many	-	TGTGCCAGCAGTTCCGAGGGACGCTTGGAGTACTTC	CASSSEGRLEYF
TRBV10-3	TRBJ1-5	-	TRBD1	TGTGCCAGCAGCCGGGACAGCAACAATCAGCCCCAGCATTTT	CASSRDSNNQPQHF
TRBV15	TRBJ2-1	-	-	TGTGCCACCAGTCGTCGGGACCAACAGTTCTTC	CATSRRDQQFF
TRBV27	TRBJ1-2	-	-	TGTGCCAGCAGTACCGGACCGATCGCTCGGTATGGCTACACCTTC	CASSTGPIARYGYTF
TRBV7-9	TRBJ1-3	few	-	TGTGCCAGCAGCTTAGCCCGCCAGGGACCTGGAAACACCATATATTTT	CASSLARQGPGNTIYF
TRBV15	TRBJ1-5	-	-	TGTGCCACATCGACAGTCTTTAGCAATCAGCCCCAGCATTTT	CATSTVFSNQPQHF
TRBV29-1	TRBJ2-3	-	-	TGCAGCGTTGAAATGGTAGTTCGAGATACGCAGTATTTT	CSVEMVVRDTQYF
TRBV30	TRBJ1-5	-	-	TGTGCCTGGAGTGTATGGCAGGACCGCAATCAGCCCCAGCATTTT	CAWSVWQDRNQPQHF
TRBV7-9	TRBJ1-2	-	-	TGTGCCAGCAGCGCATGGGGGGTTGGCTACACCTTC	CASSAWGVGYTF
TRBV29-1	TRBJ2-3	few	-	TGCAGCGGCCGAAGCGGGCAGTATACGCAGTATTTT	CSGRSGQYTQYF
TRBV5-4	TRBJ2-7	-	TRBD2	TGTGCCAGCAGTACGCTAGCGGGGGGGCCGCGGGAGCAGTACTTC	CASSTLAGGPREQYF
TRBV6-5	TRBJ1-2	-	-	TGTGCCAGCAAGGGGCTGGTTTATGGCTACACCTTC	CASKGLVYGYTF
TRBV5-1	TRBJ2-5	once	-	TGCGCCAGCAGCTTCTCCTCTGGGCAGGGTCCAATCCAGTACTTC	CASSFSSGQGPIQYF
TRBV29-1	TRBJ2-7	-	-	TGCAGCGTCCAGGGGAGCTCCTACGAGCAGTACTTC	CSVQGSSYEQYF
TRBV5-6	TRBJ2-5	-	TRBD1	TGTGCCAGCAGCTCGTCACAGGGGACCCAAGAGACCCAGTACTTC	CASSSSQGTQETQYF
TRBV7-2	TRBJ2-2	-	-	TGTGCCAGCAGCCTATCCTCTGGGGGGCACGGGGAGCTGTTTTTT	CASSLSSGGHGELFF
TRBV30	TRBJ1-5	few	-	TGTGCCTGGAGTGTTGGGTTGGGTCATCAGCCCCAGCATTTT	CAWSVGLGHQPQHF
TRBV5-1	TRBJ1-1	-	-	TGCGCCAGCAGCTTGGATAGAGCAATGAACACTGAAGCTTTCTTT	CASSLDRAMNTEAFF
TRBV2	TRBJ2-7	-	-	TGTGCCAGCAGTACAAGGAAGGACCTAAGCTACGAGCAGTACTTC	CASSTRKDLSYEQYF
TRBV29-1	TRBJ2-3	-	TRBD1	TGCAGCGTCGGACAGGGCACAGATACGCAGTATTTT	CSVGQGTDTQYF
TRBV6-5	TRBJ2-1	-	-	TGTGCCAGCAGTTACAGGGATAGGGCCTACAATGAGCAGTTCTTC	CASSYRDRAYNEQFF
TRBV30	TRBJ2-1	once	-	TGTGCCTGGAGTGTAACCGGGGCCATCTACAATGAGCAGTTCTTC	CAWSVTGAIYNEQFF
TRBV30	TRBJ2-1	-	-	TGTGCCTGGAGTGGACAGTCCTACAATGAGCAGTTCTTC	CAWSGQSYNEQFF
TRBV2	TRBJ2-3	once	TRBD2	TGTGCCAGCAGTGAATGGCCAGGGAGGGATTCAGATACGCAGTATTTT	CASSEWPGRDSDTQYF
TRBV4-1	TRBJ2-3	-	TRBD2	TGCGCCATCCCCCCCACGACTAGCGGGATTTCTGATACGCAGTATTTT	CAIPPTTSGISDTQYF
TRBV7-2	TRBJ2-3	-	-	TGTGCCAGCAGCTCGCAGGGACTGTCTACGCAGTATTTT	CASSSQGLSTQYF
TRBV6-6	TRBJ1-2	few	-	TGTGCCAGCAGTTACGGACATAACTATGGCTACACCTTC	CASSYGHNYGYTF
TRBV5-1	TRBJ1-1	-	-	TGCGCCAGCAGCGGCGGTCCGAGCAACACTGAAGCTTTCTTT	CASSGGPSNTEAFF
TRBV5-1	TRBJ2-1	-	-	TGCGCCAGCAGCTTGGCACTCGATGAGCAGTTCTTC	CASSLALDEQFF
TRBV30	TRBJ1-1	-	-	TGTGCCTGGAGCCCGGACAGCTATGAAGCTTTCTTT	CAWSPDSYEAFF
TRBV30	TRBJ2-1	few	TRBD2	TGTGCCTGGAGTGTACTAGCTAGCGGGAGTGTTGAGCAGTTCTTC	CAWSVLASGSVEQFF
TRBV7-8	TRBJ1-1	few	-	TGTGCCAGCAGCCTCTCCCCGTGGACTGAAGCTTTCTTT	CASSLSPWTEAFF
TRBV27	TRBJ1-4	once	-	TGTGCCAGCAGTCTCGTGGGTCTCCATGAAAAACTGTTTTTT	CASSLVGLHEKLFF
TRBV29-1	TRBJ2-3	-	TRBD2	TGCAGCGGTGTGGGCGGGGGGGCGATAGATACGCAGTATTTT	CSGVGGGAIDTQYF
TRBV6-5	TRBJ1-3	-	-	TGTGCCAGCAGGGGCTCTGGAAACACCATATATTTT	CASRGSGNTIYF
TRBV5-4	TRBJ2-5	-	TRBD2	TGTGCCAGCAGCTCCGGACTAGCGGGAGGAGAGACCCAGTACTTC	CASSSGLAGGETQYF
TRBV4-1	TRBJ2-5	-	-	TGCGCCAGCAGCCGAGTAGTACAAGAGACCCAGTACTTC	CASSRVVQETQYF
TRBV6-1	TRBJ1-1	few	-	TGTGCCAGCATTGGACAGACTGAAGCTTTCTTT	CASIGQTEAFF
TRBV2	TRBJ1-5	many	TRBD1	TGTGCCAGCAGGGAAAGGACAGGGGCTCAGCCCCAGCATTTT	CASRERTGAQPQHF
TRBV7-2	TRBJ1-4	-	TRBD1	TGTGCCAGCAGCTTAGGCCGGGACAGCAAAAAACTGTTTTTT	CASSLGRDSKKLFF
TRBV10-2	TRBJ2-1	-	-	TGCGCCAGCAGCCGAGGCGGTTGGGGCGGCAATGAGCAGTTCTTC	CASSRGGWGGNEQFF